A selection of T cell receptor beta chains follows, all from one sample in a study. Each CDR3 protein is one row after TCRdb ran MiXCR on the RT-PCR reads. The data contain about 700,000 distinct CDR3 sequences, around 14% of them seen just once; the ten biggest clones take up 3.6%. Sequenced: memory CD4+ T cells from blood. The origin of the receptors is a female donor in good health, serving as a healthy control. CDR3s include the opening cysteine and the closing phenylalanine or tryptophan. D genes are given only for firm matches. Not all rows give a size; the values are once, few, many and, for expanded clones, a class.

D gene	clone size	J gene	V gene	CDR3 DNA	CDR3 protein
-	-	TRBJ2-2	TRBV20-1	TGCAGTGTTACGGGAGCCGGGGAGCTGTTTTTT	CSVTGAGELFF
TRBD1	-	TRBJ2-3	TRBV6-5	TGTGCCAGCAGTTACTCGATGCAGGGGGCAGATACGCAGTATTTT	CASSYSMQGADTQYF
-	many	TRBJ1-6	TRBV12-3/TRBV12-4	TGTGCCAGCAGTTTAATTGCCGGATATAATTCACCCCTCCACTTT	CASSLIAGYNSPLHF
TRBD2	few	TRBJ2-2	TRBV27	TGTGCCAGCAGCTCCCCACCGGGACTAAGCACCGGGGAGCTGTTTTTT	CASSSPPGLSTGELFF
TRBD2	few	TRBJ2-7	TRBV3-1	TGTGCCAGCAGCCGCTCCCAGCGGGGTAGGGACGAGCAGTACTTC	CASSRSQRGRDEQYF
TRBD1	many	TRBJ1-2	TRBV25-1	TGTGCCAGCGGCCCCCGACAGGGACGTAGCGGCTACACCTTC	CASGPRQGRSGYTF
-	many	TRBJ2-3	TRBV4-3	TGCGCCAGCAGCCAAGATAGTACCGGCAGCGATACGCAGTATTTT	CASSQDSTGSDTQYF
-	few	TRBJ2-5	TRBV13	TGTGCCAGCAGCTTCGCGGGCCCTCTCGGGACCCAGTACTTC	CASSFAGPLGTQYF
-	-	TRBJ1-5	TRBV20-1	TGCAGTGCTAGGTTGGGGGCAGGGCAGCCCCAGCATTTT	CSARLGAGQPQHF
TRBD1	once	TRBJ1-2	TRBV7-9	TGTGCCAGCAGCAGGAAAGGGGGCATCACTAACTATGGCTACACCTTC	CASSRKGGITNYGYTF